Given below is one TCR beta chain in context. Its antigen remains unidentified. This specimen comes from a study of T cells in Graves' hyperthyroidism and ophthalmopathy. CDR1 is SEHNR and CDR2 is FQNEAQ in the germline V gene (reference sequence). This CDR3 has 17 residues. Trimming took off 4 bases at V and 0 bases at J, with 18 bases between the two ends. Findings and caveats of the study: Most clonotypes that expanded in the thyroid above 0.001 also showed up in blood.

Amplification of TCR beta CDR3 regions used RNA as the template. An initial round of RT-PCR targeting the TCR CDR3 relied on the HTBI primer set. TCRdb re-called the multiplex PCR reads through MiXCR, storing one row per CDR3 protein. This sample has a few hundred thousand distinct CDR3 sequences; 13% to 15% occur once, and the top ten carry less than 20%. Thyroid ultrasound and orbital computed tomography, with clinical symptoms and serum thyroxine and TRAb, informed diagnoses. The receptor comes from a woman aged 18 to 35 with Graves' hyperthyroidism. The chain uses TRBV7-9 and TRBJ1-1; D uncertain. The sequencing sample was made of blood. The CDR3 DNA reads TGTGCCAGCAGCTCAGCGCTCGTATCTTCGATGAACACTGAAGCTTTCTTT. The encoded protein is CASSSALVSSMNTEAFF. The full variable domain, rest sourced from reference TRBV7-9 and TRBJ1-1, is DTGVSQNPRHKITKRGQNVTFRCDPISEHNRLYWYRQTLGQGPEFLTYFQNEAQLEKSRLLSDRFSAERPKGSFSTLEIQRTEQGDSAMYLCASSSALVSSMNTEAFFGQGTRLTVV.